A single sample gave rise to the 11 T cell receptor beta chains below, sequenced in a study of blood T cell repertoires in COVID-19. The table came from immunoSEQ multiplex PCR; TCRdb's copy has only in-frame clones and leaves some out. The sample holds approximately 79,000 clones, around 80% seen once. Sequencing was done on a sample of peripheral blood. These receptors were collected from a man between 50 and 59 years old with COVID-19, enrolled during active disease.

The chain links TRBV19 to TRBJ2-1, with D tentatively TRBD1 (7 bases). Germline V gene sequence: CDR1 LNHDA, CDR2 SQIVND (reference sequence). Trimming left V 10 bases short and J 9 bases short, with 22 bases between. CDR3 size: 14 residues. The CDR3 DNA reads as TGTGCCACCCGATCGGACAGGTACGGGGGTGAGCAGTTCTTC. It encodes CATRSDRYGGEQFF.

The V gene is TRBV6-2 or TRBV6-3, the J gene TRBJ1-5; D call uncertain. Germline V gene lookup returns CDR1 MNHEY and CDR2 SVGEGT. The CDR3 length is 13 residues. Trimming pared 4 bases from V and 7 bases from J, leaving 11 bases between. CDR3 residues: CASSWEGRQPQHF. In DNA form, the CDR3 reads TGTGCCAGCAGTTGGGAAGGGAGGCAGCCCCAGCATTTT.

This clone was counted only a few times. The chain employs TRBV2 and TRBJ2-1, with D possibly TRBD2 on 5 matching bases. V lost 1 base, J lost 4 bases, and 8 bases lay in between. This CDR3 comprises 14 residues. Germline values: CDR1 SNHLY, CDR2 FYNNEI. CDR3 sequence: CASSEGWTYNEQFF. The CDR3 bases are TGTGCCAGCAGTGAAGGGTGGACTTACAATGAGCAGTTCTTC.

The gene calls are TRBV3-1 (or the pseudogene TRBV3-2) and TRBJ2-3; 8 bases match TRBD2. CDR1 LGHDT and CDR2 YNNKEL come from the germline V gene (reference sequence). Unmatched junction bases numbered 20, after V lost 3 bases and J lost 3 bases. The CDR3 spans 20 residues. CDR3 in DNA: TGTGCCAGCAGCCATAGGTTTTGGACACCAGGGACTAGTAGTACAGATACGCAGTATTTT. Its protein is CASSHRFWTPGTSSTDTQYF.

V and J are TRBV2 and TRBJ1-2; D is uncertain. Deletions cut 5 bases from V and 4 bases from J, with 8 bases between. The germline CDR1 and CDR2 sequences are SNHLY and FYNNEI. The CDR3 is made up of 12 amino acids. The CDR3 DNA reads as TGTGCCAGCAGTTTTTTATCCTATGGCTACACCTTC. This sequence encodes CASSFLSYGYTF.

The CDR3 coding sequence is TGTGCCAGCCGGTCAGGGGAGAGTCAGCCCCAGCATTTT. As protein: CASRSGESQPQHF. This chain connects TRBV2 to TRBJ1-5; D may be TRBD1 (6 bases). Germline V gene sequence: CDR1 SNHLY, CDR2 FYNNEI. The CDR3 runs to 13 residues. V was trimmed by 8 bases and J by 6 bases, leaving 14 bases between them.

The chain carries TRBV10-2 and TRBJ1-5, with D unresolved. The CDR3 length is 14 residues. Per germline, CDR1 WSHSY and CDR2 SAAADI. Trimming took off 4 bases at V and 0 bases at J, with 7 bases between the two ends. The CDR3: CASSAAFSNQPQHF. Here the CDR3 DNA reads TGCGCCAGCAGTGCCGCGTTTAGCAATCAGCCCCAGCATTTT.

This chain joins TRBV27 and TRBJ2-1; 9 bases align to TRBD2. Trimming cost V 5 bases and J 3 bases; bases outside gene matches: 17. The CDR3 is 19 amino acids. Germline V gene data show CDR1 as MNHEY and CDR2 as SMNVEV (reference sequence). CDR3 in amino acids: CASSAQGGPGLADYNEQFF. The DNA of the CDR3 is TGTGCCAGCAGTGCGCAGGGGGGTCCGGGACTAGCCGACTACAATGAGCAGTTCTTC.

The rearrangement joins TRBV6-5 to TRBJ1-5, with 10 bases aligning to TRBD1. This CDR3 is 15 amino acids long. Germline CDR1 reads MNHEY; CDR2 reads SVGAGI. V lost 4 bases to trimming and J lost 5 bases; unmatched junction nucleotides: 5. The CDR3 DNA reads TGTGCCAGCAGTTTCGCCGGGACAGGGGATCAGCCCCAGCATTTT. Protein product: CASSFAGTGDQPQHF.

The CDR3: CASSEQVLYGNTIYF. The CDR3 bases are TGTGCCAGCAGTGAACAAGTCCTATATGGAAACACCATATATTTT. The rearrangement links TRBV2 to TRBJ1-3; unclear D gene. The CDR3 spans 15 residues. Per the germline V gene, CDR1 is SNHLY and CDR2 is FYNNEI. Trimming removed 2 bases at V and 3 bases at J, with 11 bases between.

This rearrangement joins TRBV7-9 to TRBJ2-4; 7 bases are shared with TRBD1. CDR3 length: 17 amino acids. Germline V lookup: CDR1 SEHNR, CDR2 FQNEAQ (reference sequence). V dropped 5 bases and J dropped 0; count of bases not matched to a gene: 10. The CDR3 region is CASSATPGQRAKNIQYF. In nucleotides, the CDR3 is TGTGCCAGCAGCGCCACACCGGGACAGAGAGCCAAAAACATTCAGTACTTC.